This entry lists 4 T cell receptor beta chains sequenced from one sample in a study of blood T cell repertoires in COVID-19. Using immunoSEQ multiplex PCR, the repertoire was profiled, and TCRdb retains in-frame clones only, with some absent. The table includes roughly 700,000 clones, over 80% detected once. The sequenced sample consisted of peripheral blood. Receptors originate from a woman between 18 and 29 years old with acute or convalescent COVID-19.

This clone was detected only a few times. The V gene is TRBV6-2 or TRBV6-3, the J gene TRBJ2-3; 8 nucleotides line up with TRBD2. V shed 4 bases, J shed 7 bases, and the junction held 4 bases outside the gene matches. The CDR3 is 13 residues long. Germline CDR1 MNHEY, CDR2 SVGEGT. The CDR3 bases are TGTGCCAGCAGTTCCGGACTAGCTAATACGCAGTATTTT. Translated, it gives CASSSGLANTQYF.

V is TRBV9 and J is TRBJ2-2; D is possibly TRBD2 (7 bases). Germline lookup yields CDR1 SGDLS and CDR2 YYNGEE. Trimming pared 0 bases from V and 5 bases from J, leaving 23 bases between. CDR3 length: 19 amino acids. The CDR3 here is CASSVDDYGGWRGTGELFF. CDR3 in DNA: TGTGCCAGCAGCGTAGATGATTATGGGGGCTGGCGGGGGACCGGGGAGCTGTTTTTT.

The rearrangement uses TRBV5-1 and TRBJ2-1, with 10 bases identical to TRBD2. The CDR3 consists of 16 residues. The V and J ends lost 4 bases and 14 bases, in that order; junction bases with no gene match: 18. Germline V gives CDR1 SGHRS, CDR2 YFSETQ. DNA of the CDR3: TGCGCCAGCAGCCCGACCCGCTCCACTAGCGGGGCCAGAGAGTTCTTC. Encoded protein: CASSPTRSTSGAREFF.

The chain uses TRBV6-2 or TRBV6-3 and TRBJ1-5, with 10 positions matching TRBD1. Germline CDR1 is MNHEY and CDR2 is SVGEGT. This CDR3 has 16 residues. J gave up 7 bases and V 6 bases, and 12 bases lay outside the gene matches. CDR3 region: CASSSTPGQGLQPQHF. In DNA, the CDR3 is TGTGCCAGCAGCTCCACCCCGGGACAGGGGTTACAGCCCCAGCATTTT.